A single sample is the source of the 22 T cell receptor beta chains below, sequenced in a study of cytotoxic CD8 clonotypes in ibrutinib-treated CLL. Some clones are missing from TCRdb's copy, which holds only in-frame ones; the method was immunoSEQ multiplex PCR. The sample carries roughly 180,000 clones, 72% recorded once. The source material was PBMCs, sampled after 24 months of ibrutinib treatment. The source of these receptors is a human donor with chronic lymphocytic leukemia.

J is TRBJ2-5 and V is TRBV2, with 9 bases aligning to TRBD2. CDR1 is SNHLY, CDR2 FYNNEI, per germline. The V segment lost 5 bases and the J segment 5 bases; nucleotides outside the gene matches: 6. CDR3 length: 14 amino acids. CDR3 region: CASSNSGSGETQYF. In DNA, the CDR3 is TGTGCCAGCAGTAATAGCGGGAGTGGGGAGACCCAGTACTTC.

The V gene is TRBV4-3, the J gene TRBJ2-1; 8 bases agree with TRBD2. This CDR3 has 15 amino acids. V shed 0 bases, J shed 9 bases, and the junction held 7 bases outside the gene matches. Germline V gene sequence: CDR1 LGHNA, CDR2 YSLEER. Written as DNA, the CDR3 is TGCGCCAGCAGCCAAGATCTCGGACTAGCCCGTGAGCAGTTCTTC. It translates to CASSQDLGLAREQFF.

The CDR3 DNA follows: TGTGCCAGCAGTTACGGGACCGCGTTTGAAGCTTTCTTT. Translation gives CASSYGTAFEAFF. The chain has TRBV6-5 and TRBJ1-1; the D gene is possibly TRBD1 (5 bases). V dropped 2 bases and J dropped 7 bases, with 11 bases sitting between them. The CDR3 contains 13 residues. Per germline, CDR1 MNHEY and CDR2 SVGAGI.

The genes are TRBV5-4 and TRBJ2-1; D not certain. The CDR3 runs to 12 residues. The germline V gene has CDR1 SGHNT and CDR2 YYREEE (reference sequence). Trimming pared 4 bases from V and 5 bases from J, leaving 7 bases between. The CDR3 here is CASSRPDNEQFF. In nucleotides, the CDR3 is TGTGCCAGCAGCCGACCCGACAATGAGCAGTTCTTC.

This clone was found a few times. The CDR3 region has the DNA TGTGCCTGGAGTGTTAGCGGGAGCAGTAGCACAGATACGCAGTATTTT. Protein product: CAWSVSGSSSTDTQYF. This chain connects TRBV30 to TRBJ2-3; 9 nucleotides agree with TRBD2. Germline loops: CDR1 GTSNPN, CDR2 SVGIG (reference sequence). V was clipped by 0 bases and J by 0 bases; unmatched bases: 4. This CDR3 is built from 16 residues.

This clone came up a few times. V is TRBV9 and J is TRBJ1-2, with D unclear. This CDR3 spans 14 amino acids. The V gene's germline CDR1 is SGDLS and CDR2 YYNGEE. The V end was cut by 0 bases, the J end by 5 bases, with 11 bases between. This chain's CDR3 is CASSVGVTAYGYTF. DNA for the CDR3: TGTGCCAGCAGCGTAGGCGTCACAGCTTATGGCTACACCTTC.

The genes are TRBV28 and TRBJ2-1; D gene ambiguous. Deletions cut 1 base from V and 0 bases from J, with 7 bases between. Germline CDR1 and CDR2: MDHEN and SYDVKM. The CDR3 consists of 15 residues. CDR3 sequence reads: CASSLLGNSYNEQFF. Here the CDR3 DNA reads TGTGCCAGCAGTTTATTGGGGAACTCCTACAATGAGCAGTTCTTC.

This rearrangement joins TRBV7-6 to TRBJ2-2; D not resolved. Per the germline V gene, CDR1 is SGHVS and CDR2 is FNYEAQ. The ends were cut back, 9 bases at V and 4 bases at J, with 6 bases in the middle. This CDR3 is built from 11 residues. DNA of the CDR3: TGTGCCAGTACAGTCACCGGGGAGCTGTTTTTT. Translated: CASTVTGELFF.

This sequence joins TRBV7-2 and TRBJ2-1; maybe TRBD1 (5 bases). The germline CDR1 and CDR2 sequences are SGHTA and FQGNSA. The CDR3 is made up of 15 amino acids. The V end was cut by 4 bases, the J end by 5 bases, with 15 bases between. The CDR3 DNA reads TGTGCCAGCAGCTCAGACAGAATGGCCGACAATGAGCAGTTCTTC. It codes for CASSSDRMADNEQFF.

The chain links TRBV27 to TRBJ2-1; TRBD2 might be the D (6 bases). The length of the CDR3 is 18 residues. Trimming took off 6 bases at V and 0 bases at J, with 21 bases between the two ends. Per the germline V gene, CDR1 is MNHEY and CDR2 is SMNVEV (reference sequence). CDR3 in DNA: TGTGCCAGCAGGATAACAGGCGCGGGGCTTAGCTCCTACAATGAGCAGTTCTTC. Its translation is CASRITGAGLSSYNEQFF.

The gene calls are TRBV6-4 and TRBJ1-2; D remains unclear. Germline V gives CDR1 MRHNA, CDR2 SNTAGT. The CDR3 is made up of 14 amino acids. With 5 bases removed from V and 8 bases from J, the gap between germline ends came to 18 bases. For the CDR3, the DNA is TGTGCCAGCAGTAATGAGGCAGGAGGTGGGGGCTACACCTTC. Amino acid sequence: CASSNEAGGGGYTF.

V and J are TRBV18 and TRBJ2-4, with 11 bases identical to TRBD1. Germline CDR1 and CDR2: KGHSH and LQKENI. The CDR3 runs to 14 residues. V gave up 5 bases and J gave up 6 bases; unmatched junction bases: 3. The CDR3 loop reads CASSWTGGRNIQYF. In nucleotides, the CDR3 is TGTGCCAGCTCATGGACAGGGGGCAGAAACATTCAGTACTTC.

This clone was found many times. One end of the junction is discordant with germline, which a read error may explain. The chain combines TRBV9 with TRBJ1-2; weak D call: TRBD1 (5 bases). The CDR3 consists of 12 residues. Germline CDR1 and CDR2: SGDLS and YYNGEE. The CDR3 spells CASSVTPGRIAF. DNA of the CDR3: TGTGCCAGCAGCGTAACCCCGGGACGCATTGCCTTC.

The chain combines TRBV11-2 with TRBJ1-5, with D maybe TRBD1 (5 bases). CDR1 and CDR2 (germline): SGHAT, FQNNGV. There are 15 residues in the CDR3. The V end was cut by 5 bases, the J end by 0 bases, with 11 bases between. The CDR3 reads CASSHRISSNQPQHF. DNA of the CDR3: TGTGCCAGCAGCCACAGGATTAGTAGCAATCAGCCCCAGCATTTT.

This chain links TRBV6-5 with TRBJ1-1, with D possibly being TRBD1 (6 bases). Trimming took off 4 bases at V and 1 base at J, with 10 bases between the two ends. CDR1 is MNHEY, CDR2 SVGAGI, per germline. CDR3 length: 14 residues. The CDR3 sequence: CASSWDTENTEAFF. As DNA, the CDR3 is TGTGCCAGCAGTTGGGACACCGAGAACACTGAAGCTTTCTTT.

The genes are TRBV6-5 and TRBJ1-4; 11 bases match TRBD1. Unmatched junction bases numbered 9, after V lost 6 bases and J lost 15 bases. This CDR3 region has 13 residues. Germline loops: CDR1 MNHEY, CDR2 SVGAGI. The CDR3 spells CASRRTGGMFMFF. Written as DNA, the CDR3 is TGTGCCAGCAGGAGGACAGGGGGCATGTTTATGTTTTTT.

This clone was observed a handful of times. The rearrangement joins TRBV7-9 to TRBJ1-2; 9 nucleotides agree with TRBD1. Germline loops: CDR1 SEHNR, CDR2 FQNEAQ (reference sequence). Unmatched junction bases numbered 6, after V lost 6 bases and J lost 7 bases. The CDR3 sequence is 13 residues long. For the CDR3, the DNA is TGTGCCAGCAGGCCACCGGGACAGGGTGGCTACACCTTC. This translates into CASRPPGQGGYTF.

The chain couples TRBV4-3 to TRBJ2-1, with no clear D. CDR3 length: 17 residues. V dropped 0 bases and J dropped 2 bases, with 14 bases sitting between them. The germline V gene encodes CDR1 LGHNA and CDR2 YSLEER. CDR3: CASSQDRTVGTYNEQFF. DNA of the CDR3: TGCGCCAGCAGCCAAGATCGCACGGTAGGAACCTACAATGAGCAGTTCTTC.

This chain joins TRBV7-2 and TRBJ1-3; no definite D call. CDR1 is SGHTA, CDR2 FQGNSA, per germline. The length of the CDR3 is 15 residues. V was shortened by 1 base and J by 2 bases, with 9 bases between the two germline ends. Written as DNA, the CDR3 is TGTGCCAGCAGCTTAGATGGTCACACTGGAAACACCATATATTTT. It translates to CASSLDGHTGNTIYF.

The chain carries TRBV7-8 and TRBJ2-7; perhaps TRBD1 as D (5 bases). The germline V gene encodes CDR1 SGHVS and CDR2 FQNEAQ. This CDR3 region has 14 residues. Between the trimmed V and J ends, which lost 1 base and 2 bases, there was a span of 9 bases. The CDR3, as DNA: TGTGCCAGCAGCTTAGTCTCCAGGGCCTACGAGCAGTACTTC. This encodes CASSLVSRAYEQYF.

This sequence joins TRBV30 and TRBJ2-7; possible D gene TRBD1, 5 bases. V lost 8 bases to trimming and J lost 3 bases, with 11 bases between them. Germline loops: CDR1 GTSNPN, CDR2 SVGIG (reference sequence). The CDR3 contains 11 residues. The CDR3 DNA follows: TGTGCCCTGGACATACTCTACGAGCAGTACTTC. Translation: CALDILYEQYF.

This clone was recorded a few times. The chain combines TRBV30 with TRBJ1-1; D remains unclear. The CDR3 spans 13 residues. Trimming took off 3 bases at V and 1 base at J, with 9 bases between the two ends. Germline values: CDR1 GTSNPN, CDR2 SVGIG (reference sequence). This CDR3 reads CAWRRRTNTEAFF. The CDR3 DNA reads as TGTGCCTGGAGAAGGAGGACGAACACTGAAGCTTTCTTT.